A selection of T cell receptor beta chains follows, all from one sample in a study of blood T cell repertoires in COVID-19. The data were produced by immunoSEQ multiplex PCR, yet TCRdb's version contains in-frame clones alone and is incomplete. The data show under 200,000 clones, with around four fifths seen just once and approximately 0.97% held by the top ten. The sample taken for sequencing was peripheral blood. These receptors originate from a man aged 55 to 70 with COVID-19, enrolled during active disease. CDR3s include the opening cysteine and the closing phenylalanine or tryptophan. D genes are given only for firm matches. Rows may omit the clone size; those that give it use once, few, many or a size class.

D	V	J	size	DNA	CDR3
-	TRBV6-1	TRBJ2-3	-	TGTGCCAGCAGTGATGGAGGGGCCACAGATACGCAGTATTTT	CASSDGGATDTQYF
-	TRBV10-1	TRBJ1-4	once	TGCGCCAGCAGCTCGGACAGTCTTAATGAAAAACTGTTTTTT	CASSSDSLNEKLFF
-	TRBV14	TRBJ1-1	-	TGTGCCAGCAGCACCCAACAGGGCCGGAACACTGAAGCTTTCTTT	CASSTQQGRNTEAFF
-	TRBV14	TRBJ1-1	-	TGTGCCAGCAGCCGGGGGGGGGTTGACAGGTACCAGAACACTGAAGCTTTCTTT	CASSRGGVDRYQNTEAFF
-	TRBV30	TRBJ2-2	-	TGTGCCTGCAACCTTAGGGCAGGACAGCCCAGCACCGGGGAGCTGTTTTTT	CACNLRAGQPSTGELFF
TRBD1	TRBV7-2	TRBJ1-6	-	TGTGCCAGCAGCTTAGCCGGGACAGGGGGCTTCTATAATTCACCCCTCCACTTT	CASSLAGTGGFYNSPLHF
TRBD1	TRBV2	TRBJ2-1	-	TGTGCCAGCAGCCCTCGACAGGGCTACAATGAGCAGTTCTTC	CASSPRQGYNEQFF
-	TRBV6-1	TRBJ1-2	once	TGTGCCAGCAGTGACGAGGCGTATGGCTACACCTTC	CASSDEAYGYTF
-	TRBV2	TRBJ2-1	-	TGTGCCAGCAGCTTCCGGGACCCAGGGGCCCTAGGTGAGCAGTTCTTC	CASSFRDPGALGEQFF
-	TRBV6-1	TRBJ1-3	-	TGTGCCAGCAGCCAAGGCCGGGGAGGGGGGGGCACCATATATTTT	CASSQGRGGGGTIYF
-	TRBV28	TRBJ1-1	-	TGTGCCAGCAGTTATAACAGATTGAACACTGAAGCTTTCTTT	CASSYNRLNTEAFF
TRBD2	TRBV7-3	TRBJ2-6	-	TGTGCCAGCAGCCTAAGGTCGGGAGGGCCTTCTGGGGCCAACGTCCTGACTTTC	CASSLRSGGPSGANVLTF
-	TRBV6-5	TRBJ2-3	-	TGTGCCAGCAGTTACTATTTGGGTACCGGGACAGATACGCAGTATTTT	CASSYYLGTGTDTQYF
-	TRBV10-3	TRBJ1-2	-	TGTGCCATCAGTGAAGGGGCTGGCTATGGCTACACCTTC	CAISEGAGYGYTF
-	TRBV27	TRBJ1-5	-	TGTGCCAGCAGTCCAGGGAATCAGCCCCAGCATTTT	CASSPGNQPQHF
-	TRBV3-1/TRBV3-2	TRBJ1-2	few	TGTGCCAGCAGCACACTATCTCCGGGACATCGTTCCAATGGCTACACCTTC	CASSTLSPGHRSNGYTF
TRBD1	TRBV9	TRBJ1-1	-	TGTGCCAGCAGCCCGGGACAGGGGAGCACTGAAGCTTTCTTT	CASSPGQGSTEAFF
-	TRBV7-9	TRBJ1-2	-	TGTGCCAGCAGCTTAGCCGGGATTTTCTATGGCTACACCTTC	CASSLAGIFYGYTF
-	TRBV30	TRBJ2-1	-	TGTGCTTGGACCCTCTCTAGGGAGCAGTTCTTC	CAWTLSREQFF
-	TRBV5-1	TRBJ1-1	-	TGCGCCAGCAGCTTTGGGCCTCAGAACACTGAAGCTTTCTTT	CASSFGPQNTEAFF
TRBD2	TRBV9	TRBJ2-3	-	TGTGCCAGCAGCAGCTCTAGCGGGACGGGCACAGATACGCAGTATTTT	CASSSSSGTGTDTQYF
-	TRBV29-1	TRBJ2-7	-	TGCAGCGTTGCTACCAGGGCGTCCTACGAGCAGTACTTC	CSVATRASYEQYF
-	TRBV7-8	TRBJ1-1	-	TGTGCCAGCAGCTTAGTAGGACAGACAAACACTGAAGCTTTCTTT	CASSLVGQTNTEAFF
TRBD1	TRBV30	TRBJ1-6	-	TGTGCCTGGAATTTACAGGGGGTTAATAATTCACCCCTCCACTTT	CAWNLQGVNNSPLHF
-	TRBV5-1	TRBJ2-7	-	TGCGCCAGCAGCCTAGACAGGCAGAACTACGAGCAGTACTTC	CASSLDRQNYEQYF
-	TRBV27	TRBJ1-2	-	TGTGCCAGCAGGTTATCTAGGGGTCATGGCTACACCTTC	CASRLSRGHGYTF
-	TRBV7-2	TRBJ2-1	-	TGTGCCAGCAGCTTTTCAGGGACATCTGAGCAGTTCTTC	CASSFSGTSEQFF
TRBD1	TRBV4-1	TRBJ2-5	few	TGCGCCAGCAGCCTTAAGACAGGGATCTGGGAGACCCAGTACTTC	CASSLKTGIWETQYF
-	TRBV6-5	TRBJ2-7	-	TGTGCCAGCAGCCCCGAGGTCCGCTCCTACGAGCAGTACTTC	CASSPEVRSYEQYF
-	TRBV18	TRBJ1-2	-	TGTGCCAGCTCACCACGACTGGGTACGGATGGCTACACCTTC	CASSPRLGTDGYTF
-	TRBV19	TRBJ1-2	-	TGTGCCAGTAGTATAGGAGGAAACTATGGCTACACCTTC	CASSIGGNYGYTF
-	TRBV4-2	TRBJ2-5	-	TGTGCCAGCAGCCAAGATTGGGCGCAAGAGACCCAGTACTTC	CASSQDWAQETQYF
-	TRBV18	TRBJ1-5	-	TGTGCCAGCTCAAAACAGGGTGATATGCAGCCCCAGCATTTT	CASSKQGDMQPQHF
TRBD1	TRBV19	TRBJ1-5	-	TGTGCCAGTAGTCCGGACAGGGGGTTTCATCAGCCCCAGCATTTT	CASSPDRGFHQPQHF
-	TRBV10-1	TRBJ1-6	-	TGCGCCACCGCGTACAGACGGGGTTCACCCCTCCACTTT	CATAYRRGSPLHF
-	TRBV9	TRBJ2-6	-	TGTGCCAGCAGCCTCCGGCGGGGACAGTCCCTCTCTGGGGCCAACGTCCTGACTTTC	CASSLRRGQSLSGANVLTF
TRBD2	TRBV6-6	TRBJ2-7	-	TGTGCCAGCAGTACGACTAGCGGGAGCTACGAGCAGTACTTC	CASSTTSGSYEQYF
TRBD2	TRBV7-3	TRBJ2-1	-	TGTGCCAGCAGCCCACTAGCGGGAGGGTTCTACAATGAGCAGTTCTTC	CASSPLAGGFYNEQFF
TRBD1	TRBV6-2/TRBV6-3	TRBJ1-2	-	TGTGCCAGCAGTTCAGGACAGGAACCCTATGGCTACACCTTC	CASSSGQEPYGYTF
-	TRBV19	TRBJ1-1	-	TGTGCCAGTAGTATGCGCGAGATTAGGAACACTGAAGCTTTCTTT	CASSMREIRNTEAFF
TRBD2	TRBV9	TRBJ2-1	-	TGTGCCAGCAGCGTAAAGGTGCAACAAGCGGGAAATGAGCAGTTCTTC	CASSVKVQQAGNEQFF